Listed below are T cell receptor beta chains from one sample, sequenced in a study of blood T cell repertoires in COVID-19. Sequencing used immunoSEQ multiplex PCR; TCRdb keeps in-frame clones, though not all of them. This table has roughly 150,000 clones, over 80% appearing once. Sequencing was performed on peripheral blood. Receptors originate from a man older than 75 with acute or convalescent COVID-19. Each CDR3 is given with its conserved first and last residue. The D gene is left open where the match is weak. Where a row states a size, it is once, few, many or the class of an expanded clone; other rows omit it.

-,-,TRBJ1-2,TRBV6-5,CASSASPYGYTF,TGTGCCAGTTCAGCGAGTCCCTATGGCTACACCTTC
-,TRBD2,TRBJ2-5,TRBV9,CASSVGVTSGGAGETQYF,TGTGCCAGCAGCGTAGGTGTGACTAGCGGGGGGGCCGGGGAGACCCAGTACTTC
once,TRBD2,TRBJ2-1,TRBV5-1,CASSLGSYAGRTYNEQFF,TGCGCCAGCAGCTTGGGATCCTACGCCGGGAGGACCTACAATGAGCAGTTCTTC
-,TRBD1,TRBJ1-5,TRBV2,CASSEAGQGGNQPQHF,TGTGCCAGCAGTGAAGCGGGACAGGGGGGCAATCAGCCCCAGCATTTT
-,-,TRBJ2-7,TRBV11-2,CASSSSSYEQYF,TGTGCCAGCAGCTCGAGCTCCTACGAGCAGTACTTC
-,-,TRBJ2-1,TRBV4-1,CASSQSPGGIEQFF,TGCGCCAGCAGCCAAAGTCCGGGCGGGATTGAGCAGTTCTTC
-,-,TRBJ1-4,TRBV19,CASSMVGSREKLFF,TGTGCCAGTAGTATGGTGGGCTCCCGGGAAAAACTGTTTTTT
once,-,TRBJ2-2,TRBV29-1,CSARRGEPYTGELFF,TGCAGCGCGCGGCGCGGGGAACCGTACACCGGGGAGCTGTTTTTT
-,TRBD1,TRBJ1-2,TRBV14,CASSRVQGDGYTF,TGTGCCAGCAGCCGCGTACAGGGGGATGGCTACACCTTC
-,TRBD1,TRBJ2-2,TRBV6-5,CASSGGTGGTGELFF,TGTGCCAGCAGCGGCGGGACAGGGGGGACCGGGGAGCTGTTTTTT
-,TRBD1,TRBJ2-1,TRBV7-9,CASSTLTGGDRGVSYNEQFF,TGTGCCAGCAGCACCCTGACAGGGGGCGACCGCGGGGTGTCCTACAATGAGCAGTTCTTC
-,-,TRBJ2-3,TRBV11-3,CASSLDITDTQYF,TGTGCCAGCAGCTTAGATATCACAGATACGCAGTATTTT
-,TRBD1,TRBJ1-2,TRBV14,CASSRGQGGGYTF,TGTGCCAGCAGCCGGGGACAGGGCGGAGGCTACACCTTC
-,TRBD1,TRBJ1-6,TRBV7-9,CASSFGQGNSPLHF,TGTGCCAGCAGCTTCGGACAGGGAAATTCACCCCTCCACTTT
-,-,TRBJ2-5,TRBV5-1,CASSLERKETQYF,TGCGCCAGCAGCTTGGAGAGGAAAGAGACCCAGTACTTC
once,-,TRBJ2-7,TRBV5-5,CASSLGLADAYEQYF,TGTGCCAGCAGCTTGGGGCTAGCCGATGCCTACGAGCAGTACTTC
-,TRBD2,TRBJ2-7,TRBV5-4,CASNVGTSGTYEQYF,TGTGCCAGCAACGTCGGTACTAGCGGAACCTACGAGCAGTACTTC
-,-,TRBJ2-2,TRBV27,CASSSGQLSAGELFF,TGTGCCAGCAGTTCAGGACAGTTGAGCGCCGGGGAGCTGTTTTTT
-,TRBD1,TRBJ1-3,TRBV28,CATTGEGGNTIYF,TGTGCCACGACAGGGGAGGGTGGAAACACCATATATTTT
-,TRBD1,TRBJ2-1,TRBV4-1,CASSQGWAKGAENEQFF,TGCGCCAGCAGCCAAGGATGGGCCAAGGGGGCGGAGAATGAGCAGTTCTTC
-,-,TRBJ1-2,TRBV6-2/TRBV6-3,CASSTSFSGAVYGYTF,TGTGCCAGCAGTACGAGCTTTAGTGGGGCCGTCTATGGCTACACCTTC
-,-,TRBJ2-3,TRBV9,CASSVAPRGDTQYF,TGTGCCAGCAGCGTAGCCCCCCGCGGGGATACGCAGTATTTT
-,-,TRBJ2-1,TRBV7-8,CASSLAGGGVGNEQFF,TGTGCCAGCAGCTTAGCGGGAGGTGGGGTAGGGAATGAGCAGTTCTTC
-,-,TRBJ2-1,TRBV5-1,CASSPPAGSSNEQFF,TGCGCCAGCAGCCCACCAGCCGGGAGTAGTAATGAGCAGTTCTTC
-,-,TRBJ2-2,TRBV24-1,CATSQGWSGELFF,TGTGCCACCAGCCAGGGGTGGTCCGGGGAGCTGTTTTTT
few,-,TRBJ2-7,TRBV20-1,CSARNSYEQYF,TGCAGTGCTAGGAACAGCTACGAGCAGTACTTC
few,-,TRBJ2-2,TRBV19,CASRSGTTNTGELFF,TGTGCCAGTCGATCCGGGACAACGAACACCGGGGAGCTGTTTTTT
few,TRBD1,TRBJ1-1,TRBV6-5,CASQTVTGAEAFF,TGTGCCAGCCAAACTGTGACAGGGGCTGAAGCTTTCTTT
few,TRBD2,TRBJ2-7,TRBV6-2/TRBV6-3,CASRPTSGEGYEQYF,TGTGCCAGCAGGCCTACTAGCGGGGAAGGTTACGAGCAGTACTTC
-,-,TRBJ2-3,TRBV15,CATSRYRDLRQADTQYF,TGTGCCACCAGCAGGTACCGGGACTTGAGGCAGGCAGATACGCAGTATTTT
-,-,TRBJ2-1,TRBV25-1,CASSELTPSSYNEQFF,TGTGCCAGCAGTGAATTGACACCGAGCTCCTACAATGAGCAGTTCTTC
-,-,TRBJ2-5,TRBV2,CASRRWETQYF,TGTGCCAGCCGGCGGTGGGAGACCCAGTACTTC
-,-,TRBJ1-4,TRBV5-5,CASSLQGPKAEKLFF,TGTGCCAGCAGCTTACAGGGCCCCAAGGCTGAAAAACTGTTTTTT
-,TRBD2,TRBJ2-5,TRBV7-3,CASSAAAGARETQYF,TGTGCCAGCAGCGCCGCGGCGGGAGCTCGGGAGACCCAGTACTTC
-,-,TRBJ1-1,TRBV5-4,CASIQWDTQNTEAFF,TGTGCCAGCATCCAGTGGGACACTCAGAACACTGAAGCTTTCTTT
-,-,TRBJ1-1,TRBV30,CAWSQGLLNTEAFF,TGTGCCTGGAGTCAAGGACTCTTGAACACTGAAGCTTTCTTT
once,-,TRBJ2-2,TRBV25-1,CASSVANTGELFF,TGTGCCAGCAGTGTCGCGAACACCGGGGAGCTGTTTTTT
-,TRBD1,TRBJ2-1,TRBV11-2,CASSPRTTGRDNEQFF,TGTGCCAGCAGTCCACGAACGACAGGGAGAGACAATGAGCAGTTCTTC
-,TRBD1,TRBJ1-6,TRBV27,CASRVGTAMGSPLHF,TGTGCCAGCAGGGTGGGGACAGCCATGGGTTCACCCCTCCACTTT
-,TRBD2,TRBJ2-7,TRBV6-1,CASSEASAGNREQYF,TGTGCCAGCAGTGAAGCTTCAGCGGGGAATCGCGAGCAGTACTTC
-,TRBD1,TRBJ1-1,TRBV28,CASGGTVEAFF,TGTGCCAGCGGGGGGACAGTCGAAGCTTTCTTT
-,-,TRBJ1-2,TRBV4-1,CASSQGRAYDYGYTF,TGCGCCAGCAGCCAAGGCAGGGCTTACGACTATGGCTACACCTTC
-,TRBD2,TRBJ2-1,TRBV15,CATSRDGLAGNEQFF,TGTGCCACCAGCAGAGATGGGCTAGCGGGAAATGAGCAGTTCTTC
-,TRBD1,TRBJ2-5,TRBV27,CASSLTGGLQETQYF,TGTGCCAGCAGTCTGACAGGGGGCCTCCAAGAGACCCAGTACTTC
once,-,TRBJ2-1,TRBV14,CASSQGVTVYNEQFF,TGTGCCAGCAGCCAAGGGGTGACAGTCTACAATGAGCAGTTCTTC
-,-,TRBJ2-1,TRBV11-2,CASRESPFDEQFF,TGTGCCAGCAGGGAGTCCCCATTTGATGAGCAGTTCTTC
-,-,TRBJ1-6,TRBV6-5,CASSPAESVGSPLHF,TGTGCCAGCAGTCCCGCCGAAAGTGTCGGGTCACCCCTCCACTTT